The text below deals with one T cell receptor beta chain. The antigen is undetermined. The data belong to a study of T cell responses to AZD1222 COVID-19 vaccine. Study-level results: Clonal diversity may have been underestimated in mostly white British donors. The peak T cell response came first, and repertoires were sampled only after it. A rise in Spike-specific TCR breadth and depth followed two AZD1222 doses. Seropositivity was recorded at baseline in only a handful of AZD1222 recipients.

The table came from immunoSEQ multiplex PCR; TCRdb's copy has only in-frame clones and leaves some out. The table records 95,000 to 150,000 clones, about 90% of them present only once. Trimming pared 4 bases from V and 0 bases from J, leaving 13 bases between. The germline V gene has CDR1 MGHDK and CDR2 SYGVNS. CDR3 length: 16 residues. The TCR comes from an adult in good health. Specimen: peripheral blood, collected on day 0 of AZD1222 vaccination. J is TRBJ2-1 and V is TRBV25-1, with a tentative D call TRBD1 (5 bases). CDR3 bases: TGTGCCAGCAGTGGGGGCGGCTCGGGCTCCTACAATGAGCAGTTCTTC. Protein product: CASSGGGSGSYNEQFF. The whole variable domain, filled in from reference TRBV25-1 and TRBJ2-1, reads EADIYQTPRYLVIGTGKKITLECSQTMGHDKMYWYQQDPGMELHLIHYSYGVNSTEKGDLSSESTVSRIRTEHFPLTLESARPSHTSQYLCASSGGGSGSYNEQFFGPGTRLTVL.